This entry lists 22 T cell receptor beta chains sequenced from one sample in a study of cytomegalovirus exposure and HLA in healthy donors. PCR used 60 Vbeta primers and 13 Jbeta primers. The protocol was immunoSEQ multiplex PCR, while the TCRdb copy is restricted to in-frame clones and leaves out a portion. The data contain 120,000 or so clones, over 65% of them singletons. Sequenced sample: PBMCs. These receptors were taken from a woman in her forties in good health and CMV-seropositive.

The V call is TRBV30, the J call TRBJ2-1, with TRBD1 as a possible D gene (5 bases). Germline loops: CDR1 GTSNPN, CDR2 SVGIG (reference sequence). CDR3 size: 15 residues. Trimming stripped 3 bases from V and 4 bases from J, with 16 bases between. CDR3 in DNA: TGTGCCTGGAGCCCACTGGATGGGGCATACAATGAGCAGTTCTTC. Its protein is CAWSPLDGAYNEQFF.

This clone was seen a single time. The V and J genes are TRBV11-2 and TRBJ2-5, with 9 bases aligning to TRBD1. This CDR3 has 14 amino acids. J gave up 2 bases and V 3 bases, and 1 base lay outside the gene matches. From germline, CDR1 is SGHAT and CDR2 FQNNGV. The CDR3 region has the DNA TGTGCCAGCAGCTTGGGACAGGGTCAAGAGACCCAGTACTTC. This translates into CASSLGQGQETQYF.

This sequence joins TRBV5-8 and TRBJ1-2, with no clear D. Germline CDR1 SGHTS, CDR2 YDEGEE. V lost 4 bases to trimming and J lost 8 bases, with 12 bases between them. The CDR3 runs 12 residues. DNA for the CDR3: TGTGCCAGCAGCCTCGAAGCGGAGGGCTACACCTTC. Protein: CASSLEAEGYTF.

This clone was observed a handful of times. The CDR3 sequence is CASSRQGSNTEAFF. In DNA, the CDR3 is TGTGCCAGCAGCCGACAGGGGTCGAACACTGAAGCTTTCTTT. This chain links TRBV7-3 with TRBJ1-1; 8 bases are a match to TRBD1. The CDR3 spans 14 residues. V lost 5 bases, J lost 1 base, and 3 bases stayed unmatched. The germline CDR1 and CDR2 sequences are SGHTA and FQGTGA.

V is TRBV30 and J is TRBJ2-5, with TRBD2 matching over 9 bases. After removal of 2 bases from V and 5 bases from J, the junction contained 3 bases not matched to a gene. Germline assignment: CDR1 GTSNPN and CDR2 SVGIG (reference sequence). The CDR3 contains 13 residues. The CDR3: CAWSIGLAETQYF. CDR3 sequence (DNA): TGTGCCTGGAGTATCGGACTAGCGGAGACCCAGTACTTC.

The chain is built from TRBV5-4 and TRBJ2-2; D perhaps matches TRBD2 (5 bases). This CDR3 comprises 16 residues. V gave up 2 bases and J gave up 4 bases, with 15 bases separating them. Germline CDR1 and CDR2: SGHNT and YYREEE (reference sequence). CDR3 amino acids: CASSFSGMDFTGELFF. The CDR3, as DNA: TGTGCCAGCAGCTTTTCCGGGATGGACTTCACCGGGGAGCTGTTTTTT.

CDR3 residues: CASSFRQGISNTGELFF. The CDR3 nucleotides read TGTGCCAGCAGCTTTCGACAGGGGATATCGAACACCGGGGAGCTGTTTTTT. This chain connects TRBV5-8 to TRBJ2-2; TRBD1 matches at 8 bases. The length of the CDR3 is 17 residues. Per the germline V gene, CDR1 is SGHTS and CDR2 is YDEGEE. With 2 bases clipped from V and 0 bases from J, the junction kept 6 bases outside the gene matches. The entire variable domain, with the rest obtained from reference TRBV5-8 and TRBJ2-2, is as follows: EAGVTQSPTHLIKTRGQQATLRCSPISGHTSVYWYQQALGLGLQFLLWYDEGEERNRGNFPPRFSGRQFPNYSSELNVNALELEDSALYLCASSFRQGISNTGELFFGEGSRLTVL.

The chain is built from TRBV25-1 and TRBJ1-1; D ambiguous. The CDR3 consists of 14 residues. From germline, CDR1 is MGHDK and CDR2 SYGVNS. Deletions cut 4 bases from V and 4 bases from J, with 13 bases between. The CDR3 reads CASSVASVGTEAFF. CDR3 bases: TGTGCCAGCAGTGTAGCTTCTGTTGGCACTGAAGCTTTCTTT. Complete variable domain (other parts from reference TRBV25-1 and TRBJ1-1): EADIYQTPRYLVIGTGKKITLECSQTMGHDKMYWYQQDPGMELHLIHYSYGVNSTEKGDLSSESTVSRIRTEHFPLTLESARPSHTSQYLCASSVASVGTEAFFGQGTRLTVV.

The chain has TRBV18 and TRBJ1-2; 9 bases fit TRBD1. Germline values: CDR1 KGHSH, CDR2 LQKENI. The V and J ends lost 3 bases and 6 bases, in that order; junction bases with no gene match: 2. The CDR3 runs 13 residues. The CDR3 is CASSPDRGNGYTF. CDR3 DNA: TGTGCCAGCTCACCGGACAGGGGCAATGGCTACACCTTC.

The chain has TRBV5-6 and TRBJ2-4; 13 bases map to TRBD2. Germline loops: CDR1 SGHDT, CDR2 YYEEEE. The CDR3 extends over 15 amino acids. V was clipped by 4 bases and J by 5 bases; unmatched bases: 3. The CDR3 DNA reads TGTGCCAGCAGCCACGGGACTAGCGGGGAAAACATTCAGTACTTC. Its protein product is CASSHGTSGENIQYF. Complete variable domain (other parts from reference TRBV5-6 and TRBJ2-4): DAGVTQSPTHLIKTRGQQVTLRCSPKSGHDTVSWYQQALGQGPQFIFQYYEEEERQRGNFPDRFSGHQFPNYSSELNVNALLLGDSALYLCASSHGTSGENIQYFGAGTRLSVL.

The chain joins TRBV9 to TRBJ2-5; tentatively, D is TRBD1 (5 bases). From germline, CDR1 is SGDLS and CDR2 YYNGEE. This CDR3 contains 14 residues. Trimming removed 3 bases from V and 5 bases from J, with 14 bases in between. Written as DNA, the CDR3 is TGTGCCAGCAGCGCTCCTGAGAAGGGGGAGACCCAGTACTTC. Protein: CASSAPEKGETQYF.

The rearrangement links TRBV7-2 to TRBJ2-5; 9 nucleotides align to TRBD2. The J call may be mistaken, given a closer DNA end match to TRBJ2-7. Per the germline V gene, CDR1 is SGHTA and CDR2 is FQGNSA. This CDR3 comprises 18 residues. CDR3 residues: CASSTRGTGGRVSYEQYF. Here the CDR3 DNA reads TGTGCCAGCAGCACCCGTGGGACTGGCGGGAGGGTGTCCTACGAGCAGTACTTC.

The gene calls are TRBV11-3 and TRBJ2-7, with D perhaps TRBD1 (6 bases). There are 15 residues in the CDR3. The V end lost 5 bases, the J end lost 1 base, and 15 bases lay between the germline ends. CDR1 SGHNT and CDR2 YENEEA come from the germline V gene. This CDR3 reads CASSKGTGYSYEQYF. CDR3 DNA: TGTGCCAGCAGCAAAGGCACAGGGTATTCCTACGAGCAGTACTTC.

The chain recombines TRBV6-6 with TRBJ1-5; TRBD1 aligns across 7 bases. V trimming: 7 bases; J trimming: 4 bases; junction bases outside the gene matches: 7. This CDR3 contains 14 residues. From germline, CDR1 is MNHNY and CDR2 SVGAGI (reference sequence). The DNA of the CDR3 is TGTGCCAGCACCGGACAGGCGAGGAATCAGCCCCAGCATTTT. Translating it yields CASTGQARNQPQHF.

Here the CDR3 reads CASSLEVRGLGDTQYF. For the CDR3, the DNA is TGTGCCAGCAGCTTGGAAGTGAGGGGGCTAGGGGATACGCAGTATTTT. The chain employs TRBV7-2 and TRBJ2-3, with 7 positions matching TRBD1. Germline V gene lookup returns CDR1 SGHTA and CDR2 FQGNSA. The CDR3 is 16 residues long. Trimming took 3 bases from V and 6 from J; bases not matched to a gene: 12. The full variable domain, completed using reference TRBV7-2 and TRBJ2-3, is GAGVSQSPSNKVTEKGKDVELRCDPISGHTALYWYRQSLGQGLEFLIYFQGNSAPDKSGLPSDRFSAERTGGSVSTLTIQRTQQEDSAVYLCASSLEVRGLGDTQYFGPGTRLTVL.

The chain is built from TRBV4-1 and TRBJ1-6; TRBD1 agrees at 8 bases. The V segment lost 0 bases and the J segment 7 bases; nucleotides outside the gene matches: 5. Germline assignment: CDR1 MGHRA and CDR2 YSYEKL. The CDR3 runs to 16 residues. CDR3 residues: CASSQDATGGNSPLHF. The DNA for the CDR3 is TGCGCCAGCAGCCAAGATGCAACAGGGGGGAATTCACCCCTCCACTTT.

This chain joins TRBV19 and TRBJ2-7; D not certain. Germline CDR1 LNHDA, CDR2 SQIVND (reference sequence). Trimming removed 3 bases at V and 3 bases at J, with 6 bases between. The CDR3 runs 12 residues. The CDR3 here is CASSMGSYEQYF. CDR3 DNA sequence: TGTGCCAGTAGTATGGGCAGCTACGAGCAGTACTTC. The variable domain in full, completed from reference TRBV19 and TRBJ2-7, reads DGGITQSPKYLFRKEGQNVTLSCEQNLNHDAMYWYRQDPGQGLRLIYYSQIVNDFQKGDIAEGYSVSREKKESFPLTVTSAQKNPTAFYLCASSMGSYEQYFGPGTRLTVT.

This clone was seen once. This chain uses TRBV5-5 with TRBJ2-7, with 15 bases lining up with TRBD2. There are 17 residues in the CDR3. From germline, CDR1 is SGHKS and CDR2 YYEKEE (reference sequence). V dropped 3 bases and J dropped 5; count of bases not matched to a gene: 9. The CDR3 sequence is CASSYSGLAGGRNEQYF. The CDR3 DNA reads TGTGCCAGCAGCTATTCCGGACTAGCGGGAGGGAGGAACGAGCAGTACTTC.

For this clone: The conserved final phenylalanine or tryptophan is absent from the CDR3, which likely points to a read error. V is TRBV6-5 and J is TRBJ1-1; D may be TRBD1 (6 bases). V was trimmed by 6 bases and J by 3 bases, leaving 11 bases between them. From germline, CDR1 is MNHEY and CDR2 SVGAGI. This CDR3 has 13 residues. The CDR3 nucleotides read TGTGCCAGCAGAAGGACAGATTACACTGAAGCTTTCGTT. Its protein is CASRRTDYTEAFV.

V usage is TRBV5-1 and J usage is TRBJ1-6; D may be TRBD1 (5 bases). V lost 3 bases and J lost 1, with 8 bases in between. The CDR3 sequence is 15 residues long. Germline CDR1 reads SGHRS; CDR2 reads YFSETQ. CDR3 sequence: CASSSQGSYNSPLHF. The CDR3 DNA reads as TGCGCCAGCAGCTCGCAGGGTTCCTATAATTCACCCCTCCACTTT.

The V call is TRBV5-1, the J call TRBJ2-5; 9 nucleotides match TRBD1. From germline, CDR1 is SGHRS and CDR2 YFSETQ. Trimming at V came to 4 bases and at J to 4 bases, leaving 8 bases not matched to a gene. The CDR3 is 15 amino acids. In DNA form, the CDR3 reads TGCGCCAGCAGCCAGCTGGGGACAGGGTCAGAGACCCAGTACTTC. Protein sequence: CASSQLGTGSETQYF. Filled out from reference TRBV5-1 and TRBJ2-5, the complete variable domain reads KAGVTQTPRYLIKTRGQQVTLSCSPISGHRSVSWYQQTPGQGLQFLFEYFSETQRNKGNFPGRFSGRQFSNSRSEMNVSTLELGDSALYLCASSQLGTGSETQYFGPGTRLLVL.

The chain joins TRBV9 to TRBJ2-1; 8 positions agree with TRBD1. Germline V gene lookup returns CDR1 SGDLS and CDR2 YYNGEE. The V and J ends lost 1 base and 7 bases, in that order; junction bases with no gene match: 7. The CDR3 runs 15 residues. The CDR3 region is CASSVPGTGGNEQFF. CDR3 in DNA: TGTGCCAGCAGCGTACCCGGGACAGGAGGGAATGAGCAGTTCTTC.